This entry describes one TCR beta chain. Antigen specificity is unknown. CDR1 is MNHEY, CDR2 SVGEGT, per germline. The CDR3 extends over 14 amino acids. The authors generated TCR beta cDNA through 5'RACE template switching with UMIs. TCRdb derives one entry per CDR3 protein from the 5' RACE reads, leaving out DNA. The sample's table shows 450,000 to 600,000 distinct CDR3 sequences. The sample is drawn from a study of T cells expressing NK-cell markers. Across the study: Repertoire data for TCR beta were derived from sorted T cells (CD3+CD56+NKG2C+, CD3+CD56+NKG2C- and CD3+CD56-NKG2C+). Findings of the study overall: The leading position in the CD3+CD56-NKG2C+ fraction of four donors also went to these clonotypes. Whether the expanded NKG2C+ T cell clones recognized HCMV remained unclear.

The chain carries TRBV6-2 or TRBV6-3 and TRBJ2-7. The source material was blood T cells: a sorted CD56 or NKG2C T cell subset, CD4+ or CD8+ T cells, or bulk PBMC T cells (not recorded which). This TCR was sampled from a man aged 18-30 years in good health. The CDR3 loop is CASMSQIYNYEQYF.